This record looks at one T cell receptor (beta chain) sequence and its context. Its antigen is still unknown. The V and J ends lost 6 bases and 5 bases respectively, with 14 bases between them. Germline CDR1 MNHGY, CDR2 SAAAGT. The length of the CDR3 is 14 residues. Data came from immunoSEQ multiplex PCR; TCRdb stores just in-frame clones and leaves some out. The sample has 2,000 to 3,000 clones; less than 30% are singletons. The data derive from a study of T cells in localized non-small cell lung cancer. Broader study findings: Blood T cell density predicted longer survival; adjacent-lung clonality, shorter. Because researchers sequenced only one region of the tumor, heterogeneity is still possible. There were a median roughly 62 of the top 100 tumor clones appearing in adjacent lung. Uninvolved nearby lung showed the greatest T cell clonality, exceeding that found in tumor.

The material was normal lung tissue next to the tumor, obtained before any cancer treatment. This TCR derives from a man aged 40 to 70 with stage II lung adenocarcinoma. The V gene is TRBV6-8, the J gene TRBJ1-3; D is unresolved. The CDR3 loop reads CASSRQGPRNTIYF. The CDR3 nucleotides read TGTGCCAGCAGCCGCCAAGGCCCCCGAAACACCATATATTTT.